This T cell receptor (beta chain) appears in the sequencing data of a study of CD4 T cells in relation to SARS-CoV-2 and coronaviruses (dated by TCRdb to the early 2020s). General notes on the study: In the ViraFEST assay, PBMCs were grown with antigen for 10 to 11 days, and TCR beta CDR3s were then sequenced to identify antigen-specific clonal expansions. Shared crossreactive spike epitopes were mapped to their HLA restriction using patient-derived lymphoblastoid cell lines. Samples from three pre-COVID donors and the naive versus memory experiments were sequenced with the Adaptive Biotechnologies TCR-sequencing kit; other data were Illumina-based. At the level of individual TCR clonotypes, the study evaluated whether memory CD4+ T cells crossreact between the spike proteins of SARS-CoV-2 and those of common cold coronaviruses. For other donors in the study, expansion assays were sequenced with a different, Illumina-based TCR-beta assay. A median age of around 38 years, with a range of about 21 to 72 years, was recorded for the full convalescent cohort of over ten patients. Of the approximately twelve convalescent patients, 8 were male and 4 were female, and two of the subjects were Hispanic. The study at large found these results: Memory CD4+ clonotypes crossrecognizing SARS-CoV-2 and at least one common cold coronavirus spike were found in 55% to 70% of donors. Compared with monoreactive clones, crossreactive clones had significantly weaker SARS-CoV-2-driven expansion, a result consistent with antigenic imprinting. Small numbers of patients and of tested TCRs were a limitation of the study. Crossreactivity analysis was centred on spike protein, so crossreactivity against other viral proteins was not assessed. Naive versus memory sequencing indicated the assay detects memory recall responses rather than primary responses primed during culture. No donor contributed both pre-pandemic and post-infection samples, which limited tracing the source of pre-existing responses.

Survey-level immunoSEQ TCR-beta sequencing was performed on DNA from CEF-cultured naive and memory CD4+ T cells. Under the source paper's analysis protocol: During preprocessing, nonproductive sequences were removed, as were CDR3s that did not start with C, did not end with F or W, or were shorter than 7 amino acids. The MANAFEST web app was used to call antigen-specific clonotypes on the basis of expansion compared with the reference and with other culture wells. A clone was considered positive if the clone showed significant expansion compared with the reference culture in 2 of 3 replicate wells at an FDR below 0.05. For a clone to be considered positive, significant expansion relative to all other tandem wells and an odds ratio above 5 were also required. Cultured and uncultured naive and memory CD4+ repertoires were searched for previously identified spike- and CEF-reactive CDR3s. CDR3 homology was measured as pairwise Levenshtein distance, computed with the stringdist R package after trimming three terminal residues from each end. TCRdb took over this immuneACCESS table, retaining in-frame rearrangements with V and J assigned. Such tables are incomplete; in checked studies, under half of the missing clones stem from an unresolved V gene, and the remainder is unexplained. V and J calls and clone size are given by that table; D and trimming were obtained from the DNA. Here the sample has about 38,000 clones; 77% occur a single time. The ten largest clones represent around 20% of the sample.

In the case of this clone: The target of this receptor is not known. No base qualities exist here, and no much larger clone lies one base off it.

Naive and memory CD4+ T cells were separated from cryopreserved PBMCs by first enriching for CD4 and then performing EasySep naive CD4+ T cell enrichment. For under twelve days, 85,000 to 100,000 sorted naive or memory CD4+ T cells were cultured together with CEF peptides and T cell-depleted PBMCs at a 1:1 ratio. In general, triplicate replicate wells were used for every peptide culture condition. Ficoll-Paque PLUS gradient centrifugation was used to isolate PBMCs from leukapheresis product or whole blood. The PBMCs went either fresh into the expansion assay or into cryopreservation at -140 degrees C. The QIAamp Micro DNA Kit was used to extract genomic DNA from the CD4+ T cells. Per the germline V gene, MDHEN is the CDR1 and SYDVKM is the CDR2. The CDR3 measures 10 amino acids from cysteine to phenylalanine. The kept DNA is CDR3 alone, 30 bases in frame from the first base. Trimming at the junction amounts to 5 bases on V and 5 bases on J, and the germline ends lie 3 bases apart.

This receptor was identified in an adult with COVID-19. This chain is built from TRBV28 and TRBJ1-2; confidence is insufficient to name the D gene. Sequencing was performed on memory CD4+ T cells from PBMCs, cultured in vitro. The cell subset or site label on this specimen signifies: memory (non-naive) CD4+ T cells. The CDR3 corresponds to CASSKYGYTF. The DNA sequence reads TGTGCCAGCAGTAAATATGGCTACACCTTC.